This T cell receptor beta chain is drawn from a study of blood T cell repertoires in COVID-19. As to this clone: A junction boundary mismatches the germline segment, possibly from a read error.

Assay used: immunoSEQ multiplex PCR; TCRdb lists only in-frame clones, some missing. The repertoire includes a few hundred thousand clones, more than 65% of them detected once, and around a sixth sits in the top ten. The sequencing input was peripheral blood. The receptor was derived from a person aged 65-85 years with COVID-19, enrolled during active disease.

CDR3 nucleotide sequence: TGTGCCAGCAGTTACGATAGCGGCAAAGATGGTAAGATCTTC. Protein product: CASSYDSGKDGKIF. The chain employs TRBV6-6 and TRBJ2-7; perhaps TRBD2 as D (6 bases). CDR1 is MNHNY, CDR2 SVGAGI, per germline (reference sequence). This CDR3 is 14 amino acids long.